Listed below are T cell receptor beta chains from one sample, sequenced in a study of blood T cell repertoires in COVID-19. Profiling relied on immunoSEQ multiplex PCR, and the TCRdb table lists in-frame clones only, not all of them. Here the sample spans about 280,000 clones, 85% being singletons. The sequenced material came from PBMCs or T cells enriched from blood (not recorded which). The receptors stem from a woman in her forties or fifties who had recovered from COVID-19. Each CDR3 is given with its conserved first and last residue. Some rows mark clone size as missing; the rest say once, few, many or name a class of expanded clone.

J | length | size | V | CDR3
TRBJ1-1 | 17 | . | TRBV2 | CASTAEGQGARGTEAFF
TRBJ1-2 | 12 | . | TRBV6-5 | CASGSGIYGYTF
TRBJ2-5 | 15 | . | TRBV19 | CASSFGTGGAKTQYF
TRBJ2-7 | 15 | . | TRBV18 | CASSPDSGGAYEQYF
TRBJ1-5 | 16 | . | TRBV9 | CASSPGVLRGNQPQHF
TRBJ2-1 | 13 | . | TRBV4-1 | CASSPLLVPRAFF
TRBJ2-2 | 16 | . | TRBV6-2/TRBV6-3 | CASSYSQGGDSGELFF
TRBJ1-2 | 14 | . | TRBV30 | CAWSTGGAGYGYTF
TRBJ1-2 | 11 | . | TRBV7-2 | CASSQNYGYTF
TRBJ1-4 | 13 | . | TRBV4-1 | CASSYDTREKLFF
TRBJ1-3 | 14 | . | TRBV6-5 | CATLRGYGGNTIYF
TRBJ1-2 | 13 | . | TRBV2 | CASTPDRGYGYTF
TRBJ2-1 | 15 | few | TRBV5-8 | CASSSNTILVNEQFF
TRBJ2-3 | 16 | . | TRBV27 | CASSLWSGGFTDTQYF
TRBJ1-2 | 14 | . | TRBV6-5 | CASRGDRRSSGYTF
TRBJ2-7 | 14 | . | TRBV5-1 | CASQKTSGSDEQYF
TRBJ2-5 | 13 | . | TRBV5-8 | CASRPRGLETQYF
TRBJ1-1 | 15 | . | TRBV2 | CASRPTESMNTEAFF
TRBJ2-3 | 15 | . | TRBV29-1 | CSATQGTSGTDTQYF
TRBJ2-7 | 15 | . | TRBV6-5 | CASRGRDRESGEQYF
TRBJ2-5 | 17 | . | TRBV11-2 | CASSLDHGGRYQETQYF
TRBJ2-2 | 15 | . | TRBV7-8 | CASSPQAGGTGELFF
TRBJ1-2 | 15 | . | TRBV25-1 | CASSGPEKANYGYTF
TRBJ1-1 | 13 | . | TRBV4-3 | CASSQVKNSEAFF
TRBJ2-7 | 14 | . | TRBV19 | CASRLAGDSYEQYF
TRBJ2-3 | 17 | . | TRBV11-2 | CASSSTGQGTQGDTQYF
TRBJ1-1 | 11 | . | TRBV20-1 | CSAAMNTEAFF
TRBJ1-1 | 12 | . | TRBV19 | CASRTWTAEAFF
TRBJ2-7 | 19 | . | TRBV7-9 | CASSLVLQYRGQSSYEQYF
TRBJ1-6 | 17 | . | TRBV6-2/TRBV6-3 | CASSRALTGSYNSPLHF
TRBJ1-3 | 19 | . | TRBV19 | CASSPQWGGRQISGNTIYF
TRBJ2-1 | 20 | . | TRBV6-2/TRBV6-3 | CASSFPTSAKPWGSYNEQFF
TRBJ1-2 | 12 | . | TRBV2 | CASRINRDGYTF
TRBJ1-2 | 13 | few | TRBV23-1 | CASSPRDSYGYTF
TRBJ1-2 | 14 | . | TRBV3-1/TRBV3-2 | CASGFTGTGDGYTF
TRBJ2-2 | 19 | . | TRBV10-3 | CAISSGSGRTASSGGELFF
TRBJ1-3 | 15 | few | TRBV9 | CASSHNRVSGNTIYF
TRBJ2-4 | 13 | . | TRBV7-8 | CASSLEGSRAQYF
TRBJ1-4 | 15 | . | TRBV7-6 | CASSLRGATNEKLFF
TRBJ2-2 | 16 | . | TRBV27 | CASSRDRGPSTGELFF
TRBJ2-7 | 14 | . | TRBV10-1 | CASSANRDSYEQYF
TRBJ2-1 | 15 | . | TRBV6-5 | CASSYRLAGVNEQFF
TRBJ2-2 | 16 | . | TRBV5-4 | CASSLGLAGITGELFF
TRBJ1-6 | 18 | . | TRBV28 | CASSSRLYRDRGSSPLHF
TRBJ1-4 | 14 | . | TRBV5-4 | CASSSRDVSEKLFF
TRBJ2-7 | 15 | . | TRBV7-8 | CASSFFQGPSYEQYF
TRBJ1-2 | 15 | . | TRBV27 | CASSSQTGGMSGYTF
TRBJ1-4 | 16 | once | TRBV4-2 | CASSQDWDSKAEKLFF
TRBJ1-1 | 13 | . | TRBV14 | CASSQQGVTEAFF
TRBJ2-7 | 18 | . | TRBV18 | CASSPLGTRGGSTFGQYF